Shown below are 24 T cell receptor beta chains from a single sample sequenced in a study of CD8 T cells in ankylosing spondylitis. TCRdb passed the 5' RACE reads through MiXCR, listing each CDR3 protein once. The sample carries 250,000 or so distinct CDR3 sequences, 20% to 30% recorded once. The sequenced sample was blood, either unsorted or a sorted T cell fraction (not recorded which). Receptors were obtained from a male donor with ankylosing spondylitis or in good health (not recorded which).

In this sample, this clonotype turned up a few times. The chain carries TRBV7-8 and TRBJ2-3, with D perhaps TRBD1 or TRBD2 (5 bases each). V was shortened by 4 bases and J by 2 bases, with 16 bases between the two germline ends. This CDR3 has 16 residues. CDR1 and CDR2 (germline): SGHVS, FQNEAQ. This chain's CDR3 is CASSSPYRDPTDTQYF. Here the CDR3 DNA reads TGTGCCAGCAGCTCCCCTTACCGGGACCCCACAGATACGCAGTATTTT.

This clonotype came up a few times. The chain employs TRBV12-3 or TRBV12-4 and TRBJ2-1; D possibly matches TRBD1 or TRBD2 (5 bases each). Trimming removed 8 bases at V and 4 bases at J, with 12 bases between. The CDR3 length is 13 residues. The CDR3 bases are TGTGCCAGCGGAGCAGGGAGATACAATGAGCAGTTCTTC. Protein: CASGAGRYNEQFF.

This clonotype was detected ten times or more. The chain's CDR3 is CASSSTGGPNYGYTF. CDR3 bases: TGCGCCAGCAGCTCAACGGGGGGTCCTAACTATGGCTACACCTTC. This sequence joins TRBV5-1 and TRBJ1-2, with D possibly TRBD1 on 5 matching bases. Deletions cut 3 bases from V and 0 bases from J, with 12 bases between. CDR1 and CDR2 from the germline V gene are SGHRS and YFSETQ. The CDR3 covers 15 residues.

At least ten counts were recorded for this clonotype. CDR3 loop: CASSLEPFQETQYF. The CDR3 coding sequence is TGCGCCAGCAGCTTGGAGCCGTTCCAAGAGACCCAGTACTTC. The chain employs TRBV5-1 and TRBJ2-5; D unresolved. Trimming shortened V by 0 bases and J by 1 base, and 7 bases separated the two germline ends. In germline, CDR1 is SGHRS, CDR2 YFSETQ. The CDR3 contains 14 residues.

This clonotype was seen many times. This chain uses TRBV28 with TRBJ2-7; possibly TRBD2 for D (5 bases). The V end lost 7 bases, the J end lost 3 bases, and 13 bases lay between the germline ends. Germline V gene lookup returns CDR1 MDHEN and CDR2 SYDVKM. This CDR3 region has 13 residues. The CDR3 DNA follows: TGTGCCAGCACCTCTCCCGGGGACTACGAGCAGTACTTC. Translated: CASTSPGDYEQYF.

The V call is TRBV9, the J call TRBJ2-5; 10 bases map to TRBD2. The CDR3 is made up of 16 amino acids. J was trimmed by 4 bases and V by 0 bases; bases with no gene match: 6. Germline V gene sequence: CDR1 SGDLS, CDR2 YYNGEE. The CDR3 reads CASSVGTSGAGETQYF. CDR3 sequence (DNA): TGTGCCAGCAGCGTAGGGACTAGCGGCGCGGGAGAGACCCAGTACTTC. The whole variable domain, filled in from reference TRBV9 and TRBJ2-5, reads DSGVTQTPKHLITATGQRVTLRCSPRSGDLSVYWYQQSLDQGLQFLIQYYNGEERAKGNILERFSAQQFPDLHSELNLSSLELGDSALYFCASSVGTSGAGETQYFGPGTRLLVL.

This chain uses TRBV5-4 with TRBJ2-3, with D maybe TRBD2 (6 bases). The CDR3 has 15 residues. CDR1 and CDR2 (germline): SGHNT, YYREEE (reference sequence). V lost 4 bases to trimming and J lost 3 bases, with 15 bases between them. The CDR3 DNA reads TGTGCCAGCAGCCCGACAGAGGGGAGGACAGATACGCAGTATTTT. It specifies CASSPTEGRTDTQYF.

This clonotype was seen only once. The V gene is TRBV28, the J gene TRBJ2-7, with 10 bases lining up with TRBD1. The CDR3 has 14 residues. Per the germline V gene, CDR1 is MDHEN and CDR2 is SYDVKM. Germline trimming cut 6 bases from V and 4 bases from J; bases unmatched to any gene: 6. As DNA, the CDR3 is TGTGCCAGCAGCAAACGACAGGGGGCTTACGAGCAGTACTTC. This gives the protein CASSKRQGAYEQYF.

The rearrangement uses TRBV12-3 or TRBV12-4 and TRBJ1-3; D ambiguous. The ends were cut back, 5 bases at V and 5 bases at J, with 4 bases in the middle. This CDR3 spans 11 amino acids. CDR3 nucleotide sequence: TGTGCCAGCAGTCTCAGAAACACCATATATTTT. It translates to CASSLRNTIYF.

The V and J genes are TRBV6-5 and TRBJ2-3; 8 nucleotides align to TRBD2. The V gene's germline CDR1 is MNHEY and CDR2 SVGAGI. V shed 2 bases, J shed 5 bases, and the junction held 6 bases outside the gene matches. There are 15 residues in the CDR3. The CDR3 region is CASSYRGGLGDTQYF. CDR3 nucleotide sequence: TGTGCCAGCAGTTACCGCGGGGGGCTCGGAGATACGCAGTATTTT.

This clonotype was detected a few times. For the CDR3, the DNA is TGCAGTGCTAGTAGGATTGGTCTGCATGAGCAGTTCTTC. Protein product: CSASRIGLHEQFF. The chain joins TRBV20-1 to TRBJ2-1; no clear D gene. Trimming removed 3 bases at V and 8 bases at J, with 14 bases between. The CDR3 consists of 13 residues. The germline CDR1 and CDR2 sequences are DFQATT and SNEGSKA (reference sequence).

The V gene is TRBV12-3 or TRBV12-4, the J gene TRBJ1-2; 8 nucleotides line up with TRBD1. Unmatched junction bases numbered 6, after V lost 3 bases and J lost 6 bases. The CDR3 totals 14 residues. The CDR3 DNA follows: TGTGCCAGCAGTTTTCGGACAGGGAGAAATGGCTACACCTTC. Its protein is CASSFRTGRNGYTF.

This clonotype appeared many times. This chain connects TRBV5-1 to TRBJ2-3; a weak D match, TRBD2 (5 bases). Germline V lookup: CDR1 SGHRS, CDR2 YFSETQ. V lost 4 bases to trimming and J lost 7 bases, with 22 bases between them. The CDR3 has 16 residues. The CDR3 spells CASSLGGGGVQNTQYF. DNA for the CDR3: TGCGCCAGCAGCCTGGGTGGCGGAGGTGTACAGAATACGCAGTATTTT.

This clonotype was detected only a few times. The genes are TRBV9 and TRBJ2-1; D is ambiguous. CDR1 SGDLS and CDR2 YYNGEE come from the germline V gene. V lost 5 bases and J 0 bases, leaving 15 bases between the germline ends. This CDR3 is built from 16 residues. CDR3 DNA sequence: TGTGCCAGCAGTCGATGGACGGCCAGCTCCTACAATGAGCAGTTCTTC. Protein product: CASSRWTASSYNEQFF.

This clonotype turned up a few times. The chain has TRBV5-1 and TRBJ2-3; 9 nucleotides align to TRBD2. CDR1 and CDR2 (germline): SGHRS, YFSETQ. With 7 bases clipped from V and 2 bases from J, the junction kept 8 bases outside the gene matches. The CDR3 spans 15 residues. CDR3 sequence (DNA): TGCGCCAGCTCGGAGAGCGGGGGGACCACAGATACGCAGTATTTT. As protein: CASSESGGTTDTQYF.

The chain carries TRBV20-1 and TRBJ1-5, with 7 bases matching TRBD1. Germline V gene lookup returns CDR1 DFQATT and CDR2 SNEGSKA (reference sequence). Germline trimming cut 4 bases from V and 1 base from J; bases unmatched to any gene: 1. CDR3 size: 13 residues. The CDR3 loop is CSATTGSNQPQHF. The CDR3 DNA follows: TGCAGTGCTACGACAGGGAGCAATCAGCCCCAGCATTTT.

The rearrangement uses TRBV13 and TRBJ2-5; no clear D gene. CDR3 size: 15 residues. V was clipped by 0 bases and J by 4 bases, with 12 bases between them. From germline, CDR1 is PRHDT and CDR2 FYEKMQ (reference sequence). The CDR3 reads CASSLGSTPRETQYF. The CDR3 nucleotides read TGTGCCAGCAGCTTAGGGAGTACACCACGAGAGACCCAGTACTTC.

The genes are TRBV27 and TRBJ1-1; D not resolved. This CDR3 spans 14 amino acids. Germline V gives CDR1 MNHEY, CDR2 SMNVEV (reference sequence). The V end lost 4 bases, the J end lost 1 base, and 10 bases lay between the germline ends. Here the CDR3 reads CASSYTPSNTEAFF. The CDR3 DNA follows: TGTGCCAGCAGTTATACACCATCGAACACTGAAGCTTTCTTT.

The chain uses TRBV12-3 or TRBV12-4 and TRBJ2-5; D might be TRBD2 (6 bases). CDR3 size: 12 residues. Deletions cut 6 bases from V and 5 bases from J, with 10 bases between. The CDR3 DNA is TGTGCCAGCAGGACTAGAGAGGAGACCCAGTACTTC. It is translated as CASRTREETQYF.

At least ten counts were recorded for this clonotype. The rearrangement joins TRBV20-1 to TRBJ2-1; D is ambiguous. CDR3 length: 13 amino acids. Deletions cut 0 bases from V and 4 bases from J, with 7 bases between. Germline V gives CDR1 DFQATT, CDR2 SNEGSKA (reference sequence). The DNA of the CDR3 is TGCAGTGCTAGAGATCCTGTTTACAATGAGCAGTTCTTC. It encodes CSARDPVYNEQFF.

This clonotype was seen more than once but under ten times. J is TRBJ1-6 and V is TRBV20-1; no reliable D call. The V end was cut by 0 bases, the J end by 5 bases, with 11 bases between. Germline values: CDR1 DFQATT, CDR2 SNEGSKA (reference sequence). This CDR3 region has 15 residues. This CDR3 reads CSARDFREDNSPLHF. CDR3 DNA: TGCAGTGCTAGAGATTTTAGGGAAGATAATTCACCCCTCCACTTT.

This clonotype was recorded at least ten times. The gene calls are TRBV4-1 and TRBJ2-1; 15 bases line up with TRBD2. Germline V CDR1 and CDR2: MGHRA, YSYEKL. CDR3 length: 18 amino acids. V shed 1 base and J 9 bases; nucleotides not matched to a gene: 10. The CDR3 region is CASSQAEGLAGGRGEQFF. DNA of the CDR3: TGCGCCAGCAGCCAAGCGGAAGGACTAGCGGGGGGGCGGGGTGAGCAGTTCTTC.

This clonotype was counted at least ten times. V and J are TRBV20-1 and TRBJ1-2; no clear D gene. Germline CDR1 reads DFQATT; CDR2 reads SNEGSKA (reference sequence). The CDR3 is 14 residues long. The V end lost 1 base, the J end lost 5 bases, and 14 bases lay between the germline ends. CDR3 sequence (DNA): TGCAGTGCTAGAGTTGGTACGTCTGTATATGGCTACACCTTC. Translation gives CSARVGTSVYGYTF.

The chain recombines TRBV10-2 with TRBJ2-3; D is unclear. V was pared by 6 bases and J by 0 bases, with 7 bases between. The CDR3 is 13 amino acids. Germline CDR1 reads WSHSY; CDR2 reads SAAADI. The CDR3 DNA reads TGCGCCAGCAGGACCTCTAGCACAGATACGCAGTATTTT. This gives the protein CASRTSSTDTQYF.